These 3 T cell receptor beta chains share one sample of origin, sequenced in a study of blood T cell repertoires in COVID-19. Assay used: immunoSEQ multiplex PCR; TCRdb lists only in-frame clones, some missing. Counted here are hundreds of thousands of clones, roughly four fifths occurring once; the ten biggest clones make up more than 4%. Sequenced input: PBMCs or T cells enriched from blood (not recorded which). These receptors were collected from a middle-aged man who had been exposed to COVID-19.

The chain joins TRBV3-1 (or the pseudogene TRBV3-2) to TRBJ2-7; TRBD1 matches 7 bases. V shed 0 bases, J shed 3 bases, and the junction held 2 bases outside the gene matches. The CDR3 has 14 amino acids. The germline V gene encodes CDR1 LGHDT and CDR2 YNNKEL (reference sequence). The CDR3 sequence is CASSQEGTVYEQYF. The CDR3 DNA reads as TGTGCCAGCAGCCAAGAAGGGACAGTCTACGAGCAGTACTTC.

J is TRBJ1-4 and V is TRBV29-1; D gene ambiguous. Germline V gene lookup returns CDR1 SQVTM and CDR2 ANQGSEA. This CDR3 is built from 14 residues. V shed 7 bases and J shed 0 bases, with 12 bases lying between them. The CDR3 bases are TGCAGCGCCCTAATGGGCCCAACTAATGAAAAACTGTTTTTT. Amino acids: CSALMGPTNEKLFF.

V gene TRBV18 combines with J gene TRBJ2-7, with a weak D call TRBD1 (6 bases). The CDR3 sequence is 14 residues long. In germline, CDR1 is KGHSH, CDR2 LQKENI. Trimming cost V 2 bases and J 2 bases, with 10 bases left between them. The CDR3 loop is CASSPMDSTYEQYF. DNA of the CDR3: TGTGCCAGCTCACCAATGGACAGCACCTACGAGCAGTACTTC.